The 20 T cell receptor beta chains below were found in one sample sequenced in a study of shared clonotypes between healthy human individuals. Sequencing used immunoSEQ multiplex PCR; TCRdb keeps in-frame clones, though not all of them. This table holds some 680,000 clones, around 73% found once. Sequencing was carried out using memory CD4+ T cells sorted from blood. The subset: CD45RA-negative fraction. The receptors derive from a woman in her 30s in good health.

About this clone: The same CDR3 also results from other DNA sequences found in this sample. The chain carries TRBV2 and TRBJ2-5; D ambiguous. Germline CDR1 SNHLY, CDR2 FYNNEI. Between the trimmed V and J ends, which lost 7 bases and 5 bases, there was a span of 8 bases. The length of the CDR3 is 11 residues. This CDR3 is CASTTVETQYF. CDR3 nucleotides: TGTGCCAGCACCACGGTGGAGACCCAGTACTTC.

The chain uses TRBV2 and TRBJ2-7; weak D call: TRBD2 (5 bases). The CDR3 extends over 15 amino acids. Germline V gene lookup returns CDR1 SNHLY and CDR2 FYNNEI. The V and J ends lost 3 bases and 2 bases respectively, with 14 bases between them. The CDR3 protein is CASSEEVFGPYEQYF. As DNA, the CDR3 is TGTGCCAGCAGTGAGGAGGTGTTCGGACCCTACGAGCAGTACTTC.

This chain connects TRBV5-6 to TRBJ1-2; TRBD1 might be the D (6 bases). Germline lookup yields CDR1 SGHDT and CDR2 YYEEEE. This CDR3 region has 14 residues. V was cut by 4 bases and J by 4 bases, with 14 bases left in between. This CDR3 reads CASSTGQGPYGYTF. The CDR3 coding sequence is TGTGCCAGCAGCACCGGGCAGGGGCCCTATGGCTACACCTTC.

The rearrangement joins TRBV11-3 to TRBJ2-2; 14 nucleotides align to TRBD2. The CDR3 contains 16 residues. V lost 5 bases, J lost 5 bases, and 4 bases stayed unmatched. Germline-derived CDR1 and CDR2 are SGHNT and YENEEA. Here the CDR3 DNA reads TGTGCCAGCAGCCCCCGGACTAGCGGGAGGACCGGGGAGCTGTTTTTT. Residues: CASSPRTSGRTGELFF.

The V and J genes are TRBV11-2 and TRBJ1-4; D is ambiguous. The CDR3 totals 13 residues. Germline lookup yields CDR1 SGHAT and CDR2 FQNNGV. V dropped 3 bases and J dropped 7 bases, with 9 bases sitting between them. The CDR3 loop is CASSLGVFEKLFF. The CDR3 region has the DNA TGTGCCAGCAGCTTGGGTGTTTTTGAAAAACTGTTTTTT.

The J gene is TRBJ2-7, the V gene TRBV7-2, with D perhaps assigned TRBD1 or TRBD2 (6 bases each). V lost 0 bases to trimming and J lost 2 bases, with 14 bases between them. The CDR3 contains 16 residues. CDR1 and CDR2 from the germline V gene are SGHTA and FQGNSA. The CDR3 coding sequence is TGTGCCAGCAGCTTAGCCCTGGGGGGCACGGCCTACGAGCAGTACTTC. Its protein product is CASSLALGGTAYEQYF. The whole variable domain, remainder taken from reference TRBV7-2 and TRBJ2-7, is GAGVSQSPSNKVTEKGKDVELRCDPISGHTALYWYRQSLGQGLEFLIYFQGNSAPDKSGLPSDRFSAERTGGSVSTLTIQRTQQEDSAVYLCASSLALGGTAYEQYFGPGTRLTVT.

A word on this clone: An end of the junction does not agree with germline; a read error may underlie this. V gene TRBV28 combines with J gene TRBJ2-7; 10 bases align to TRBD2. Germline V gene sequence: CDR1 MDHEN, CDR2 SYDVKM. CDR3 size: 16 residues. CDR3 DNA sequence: TGTGCCAGCAGTGCCAGAAGACTAGCGGGCTCCCACGAGCAGTACTTC. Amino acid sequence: CASSARRLAGSHEQYF.

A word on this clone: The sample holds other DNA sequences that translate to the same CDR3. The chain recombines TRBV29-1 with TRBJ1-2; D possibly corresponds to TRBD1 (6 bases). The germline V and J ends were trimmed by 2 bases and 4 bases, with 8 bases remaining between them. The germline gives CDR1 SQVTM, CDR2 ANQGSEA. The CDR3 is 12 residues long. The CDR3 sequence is CSVERGSYGYTF. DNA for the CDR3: TGCAGCGTTGAAAGGGGGTCCTATGGCTACACCTTC.

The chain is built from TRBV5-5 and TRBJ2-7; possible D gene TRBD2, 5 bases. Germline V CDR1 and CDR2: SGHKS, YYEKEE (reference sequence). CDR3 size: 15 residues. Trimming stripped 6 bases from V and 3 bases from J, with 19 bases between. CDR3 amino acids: CASTPRTRGLYEQYF. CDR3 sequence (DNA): TGTGCCAGCACGCCCCGGACCAGAGGACTCTACGAGCAGTACTTC.

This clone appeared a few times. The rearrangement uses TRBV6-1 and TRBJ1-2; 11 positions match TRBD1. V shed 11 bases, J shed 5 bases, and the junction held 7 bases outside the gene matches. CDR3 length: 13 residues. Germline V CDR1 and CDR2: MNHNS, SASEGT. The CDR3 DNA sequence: TGTGCCGGAGTCCGGGACAGGGGGTATGGCTACACCTTC. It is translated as CAGVRDRGYGYTF.

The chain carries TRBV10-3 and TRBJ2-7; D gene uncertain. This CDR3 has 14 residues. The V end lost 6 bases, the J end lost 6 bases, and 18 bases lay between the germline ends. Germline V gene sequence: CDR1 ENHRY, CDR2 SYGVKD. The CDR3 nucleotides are TGTGCCATCAGCGAGGAGATGGGGTTGGCCGAGCAGTACTTC. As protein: CAISEEMGLAEQYF.

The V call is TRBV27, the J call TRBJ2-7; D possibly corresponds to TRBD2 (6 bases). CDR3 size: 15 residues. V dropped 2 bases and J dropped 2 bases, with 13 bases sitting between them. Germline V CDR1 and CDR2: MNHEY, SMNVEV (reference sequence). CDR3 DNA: TGTGCCAGCAGTTTAGGGAGGACCTGGGCCTACGAGCAGTACTTC. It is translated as CASSLGRTWAYEQYF.

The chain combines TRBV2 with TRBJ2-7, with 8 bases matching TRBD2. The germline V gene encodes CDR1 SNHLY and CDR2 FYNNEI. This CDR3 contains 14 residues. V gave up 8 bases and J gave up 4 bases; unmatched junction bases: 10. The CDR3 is CASGAGTRSYEQYF. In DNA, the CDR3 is TGTGCCAGCGGAGCCGGGACTAGATCATACGAGCAGTACTTC.

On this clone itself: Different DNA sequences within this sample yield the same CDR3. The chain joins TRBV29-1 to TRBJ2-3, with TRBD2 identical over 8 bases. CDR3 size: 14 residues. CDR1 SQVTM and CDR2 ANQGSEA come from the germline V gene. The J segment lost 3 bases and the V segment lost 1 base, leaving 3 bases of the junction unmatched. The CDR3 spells CSVEAGGPTDTQYF. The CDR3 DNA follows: TGCAGCGTTGAAGCGGGAGGGCCGACAGATACGCAGTATTTT.

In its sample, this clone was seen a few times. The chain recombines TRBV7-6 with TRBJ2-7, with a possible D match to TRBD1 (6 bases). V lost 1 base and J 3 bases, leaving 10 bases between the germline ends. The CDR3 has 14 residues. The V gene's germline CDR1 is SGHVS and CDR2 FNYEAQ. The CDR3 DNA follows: TGTGCCAGCAGCTTAGACCAGGGGAACTACGAGCAGTACTTC. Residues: CASSLDQGNYEQYF. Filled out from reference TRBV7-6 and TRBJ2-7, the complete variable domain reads GAGVSQSPRYKVTKRGQDVALRCDPISGHVSLYWYRQALGQGPEFLTYFNYEAQQDKSGLPNDRFSAERPEGSISTLTIQRTEQRDSAMYRCASSLDQGNYEQYFGPGTRLTVT.

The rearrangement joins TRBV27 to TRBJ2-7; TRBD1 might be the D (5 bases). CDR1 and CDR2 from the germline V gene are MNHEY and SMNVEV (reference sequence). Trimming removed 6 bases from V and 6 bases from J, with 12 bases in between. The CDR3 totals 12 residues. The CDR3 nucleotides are TGTGCCAGCAGCCATACAGGTACCGAGCAGTACTTC. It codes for CASSHTGTEQYF.

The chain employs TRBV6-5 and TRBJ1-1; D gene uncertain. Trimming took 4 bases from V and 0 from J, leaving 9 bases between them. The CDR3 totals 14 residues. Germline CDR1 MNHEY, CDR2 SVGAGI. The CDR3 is CASSSGRMNTEAFF. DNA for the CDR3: TGTGCCAGCAGTTCCGGGCGGATGAACACTGAAGCTTTCTTT.

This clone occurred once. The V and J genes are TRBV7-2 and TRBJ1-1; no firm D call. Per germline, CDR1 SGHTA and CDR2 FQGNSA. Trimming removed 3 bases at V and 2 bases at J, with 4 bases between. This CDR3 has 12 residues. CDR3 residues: CASSFYNTEAFF. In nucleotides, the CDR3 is TGTGCCAGCAGCTTTTATAACACTGAAGCTTTCTTT.

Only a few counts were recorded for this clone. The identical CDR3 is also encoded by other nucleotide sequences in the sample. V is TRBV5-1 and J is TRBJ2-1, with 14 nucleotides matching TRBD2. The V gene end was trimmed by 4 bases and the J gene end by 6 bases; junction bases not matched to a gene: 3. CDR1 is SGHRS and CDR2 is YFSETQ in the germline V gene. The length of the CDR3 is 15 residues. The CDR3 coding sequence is TGCGCCAGCAGCCCGGGACTAGCGGGAGTCAATGAGCAGTTCTTC. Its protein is CASSPGLAGVNEQFF.

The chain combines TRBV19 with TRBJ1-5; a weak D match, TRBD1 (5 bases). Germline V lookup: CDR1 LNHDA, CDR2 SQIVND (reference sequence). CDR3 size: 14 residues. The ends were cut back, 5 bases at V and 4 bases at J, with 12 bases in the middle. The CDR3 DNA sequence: TGTGCCAGTAGTGTCCGGGACGGGAATCAGCCCCAGCATTTT. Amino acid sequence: CASSVRDGNQPQHF.